Below, 8 T cell receptor beta chains from the same sample are listed, as sequenced in a study of graft-versus-host responses after intestinal transplantation. Sequencing used immunoSEQ multiplex PCR; TCRdb keeps in-frame clones, though not all of them. Of tens of thousands of clones listed, approximately 96% are singletons. No antigen is known for these receptors. Sequencing used unstimulated CD8+ T cells sorted from spleen or lymph node cells, obtained before transplant. All receptors come from a human donor who was the organ donor for an intestinal transplant.

This sequence joins TRBV6-6 and TRBJ1-2; D is uncertain. Trimming took off 0 bases at V and 4 bases at J, with 12 bases between the two ends. Germline V gives CDR1 MNHNY, CDR2 SVGAGI (reference sequence). CDR3 size: 15 residues. The CDR3 DNA is TGTGCCAGCAGTTACTCGGGCGGAGGCCCCTATGGCTACACCTTC. Translation gives CASSYSGGGPYGYTF.

The chain uses TRBV7-9 and TRBJ2-7; a weak D match, TRBD1 (5 bases). The CDR3 runs to 13 residues. Germline CDR1 reads SEHNR; CDR2 reads FQNEAQ (reference sequence). Trimming shortened V by 7 bases and J by 1 base, and 11 bases separated the two germline ends. The CDR3 DNA sequence: TGTGCCAGCACTGAGACAGAATCCTACGAGCAGTACTTC. Protein: CASTETESYEQYF.

The chain recombines TRBV28 with TRBJ2-3, with D perhaps TRBD1 or TRBD2 (6 bases each). V was shortened by 2 bases and J by 4 bases, with 13 bases between the two germline ends. CDR3 length: 15 amino acids. The germline CDR1 and CDR2 sequences are MDHEN and SYDVKM. The CDR3: CASSLRTEGADTQYF. The CDR3 nucleotides are TGTGCCAGCAGTTTAAGAACGGAGGGGGCAGATACGCAGTATTTT.

The chain has TRBV11-2 and TRBJ2-1, with D perhaps matching TRBD1 (6 bases). Germline loops: CDR1 SGHAT, CDR2 FQNNGV. This CDR3 spans 16 amino acids. The V gene lost 1 base and the J gene lost 3 bases, with 13 bases spanning the gap. CDR3 sequence (DNA): TGTGCCAGCAGCTTAGGACAGGCCGTCTACTACAATGAGCAGTTCTTC. Amino acid sequence: CASSLGQAVYYNEQFF.

This chain uses TRBV19 with TRBJ2-5; no firm D call. The J call may not be correct, given that the DNA end is closer to TRBJ2-7. This CDR3 spans 12 amino acids. Germline V gives CDR1 LNHDA, CDR2 SQIVND (reference sequence). DNA of the CDR3: TGTGCCAGTAGTGACGGAACCTACGAGCAGTACTTC. It encodes CASSDGTYEQYF.

The rearrangement uses TRBV27 and TRBJ1-2, with D uncertain. Germline CDR1 is MNHEY and CDR2 is SMNVEV (reference sequence). V shed 2 bases and J shed 0 bases, with 16 bases lying between them. This CDR3 is 17 amino acids long. The CDR3, as DNA: TGTGCCAGCAGTTTAGTTTGGAACAGATTGGCTAACTATGGCTACACCTTC. Its translation is CASSLVWNRLANYGYTF.

The chain employs TRBV27 and TRBJ2-7; 7 nucleotides align to TRBD1. The CDR3 runs to 16 residues. Unmatched junction bases numbered 13, after V lost 6 bases and J lost 2 bases. From germline, CDR1 is MNHEY and CDR2 SMNVEV (reference sequence). In DNA, the CDR3 is TGTGCCAGCAGCGCTGGGACAGCGGCAAATACCTACGAGCAGTACTTC. It specifies CASSAGTAANTYEQYF.

The genes are TRBV6-1 and TRBJ2-1, with D possibly called TRBD1 or TRBD2 (6 bases each). Germline V CDR1 and CDR2: MNHNS, SASEGT. V lost 2 bases and J 8 bases, leaving 16 bases between the germline ends. CDR3 length: 15 residues. CDR3 region: CASSEIWTAGYEQFF. As DNA, the CDR3 is TGTGCCAGCAGTGAAATATGGACAGCGGGCTATGAGCAGTTCTTC.